This T cell receptor (beta chain) originates from a study of blood T cell repertoires in COVID-19. Study-wide context: Samples taken during acute and convalescent COVID-19 were collected in the United States, Italy and Spain. From T cells, B-cell-depleted T cells, or PBMCs came the material, which was cDNA or gDNA.

Profiling relied on immunoSEQ multiplex PCR, and the TCRdb table lists in-frame clones only, not all of them. This sample has about 47,000 clones, with less than 95% found just once. The CDR3 has 12 amino acids. Trimming removed 8 bases from V and 5 bases from J, with 11 bases in between. The sequence was obtained from a man in his sixties or seventies with active COVID-19. The J gene is TRBJ2-3, the V gene TRBV12-3 or TRBV12-4, with D perhaps matching TRBD1 (5 bases). Sequencing used peripheral blood. The CDR3: CASGAEIDTQYF. For the CDR3, the DNA is TGTGCCAGCGGGGCCGAGATAGATACGCAGTATTTT.